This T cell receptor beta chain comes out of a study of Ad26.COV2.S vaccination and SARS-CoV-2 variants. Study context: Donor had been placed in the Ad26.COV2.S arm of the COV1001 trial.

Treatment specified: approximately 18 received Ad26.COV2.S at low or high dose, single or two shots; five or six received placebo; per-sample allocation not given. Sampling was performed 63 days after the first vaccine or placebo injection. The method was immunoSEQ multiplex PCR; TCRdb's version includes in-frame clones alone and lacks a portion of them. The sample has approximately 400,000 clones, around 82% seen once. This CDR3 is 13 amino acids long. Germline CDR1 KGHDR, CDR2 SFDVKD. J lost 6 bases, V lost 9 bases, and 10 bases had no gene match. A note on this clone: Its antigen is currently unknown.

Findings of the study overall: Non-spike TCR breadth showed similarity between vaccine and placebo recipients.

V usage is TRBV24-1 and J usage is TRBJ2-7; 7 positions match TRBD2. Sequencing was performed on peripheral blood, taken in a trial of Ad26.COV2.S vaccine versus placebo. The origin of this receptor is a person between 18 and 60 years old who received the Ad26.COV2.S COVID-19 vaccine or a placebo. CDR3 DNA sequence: TGTGCCACCGGGGAGGGTAATCTACGCGAGCAGTACTTC. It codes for CATGEGNLREQYF.